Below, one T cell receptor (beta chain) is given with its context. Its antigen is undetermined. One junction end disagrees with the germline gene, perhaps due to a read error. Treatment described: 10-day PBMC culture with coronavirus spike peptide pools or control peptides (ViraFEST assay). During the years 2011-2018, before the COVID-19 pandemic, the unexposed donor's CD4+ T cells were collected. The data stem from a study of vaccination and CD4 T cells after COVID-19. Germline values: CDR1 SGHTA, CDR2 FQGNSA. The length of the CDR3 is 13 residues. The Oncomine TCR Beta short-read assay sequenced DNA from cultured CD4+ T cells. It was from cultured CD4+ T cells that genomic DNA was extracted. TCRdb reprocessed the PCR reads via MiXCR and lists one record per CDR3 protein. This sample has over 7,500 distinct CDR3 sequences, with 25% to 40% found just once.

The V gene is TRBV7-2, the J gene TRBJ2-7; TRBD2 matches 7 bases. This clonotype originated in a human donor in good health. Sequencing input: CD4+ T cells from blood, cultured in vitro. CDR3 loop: CVSSLAPGGEQYF. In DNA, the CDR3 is TGTGTCAGCAGCTTAGCCCCGGGGGGAGAGCAGTACTTC.